This entry describes one T cell receptor (beta chain). Its cognate antigen is unknown. This related bone marrow graft donor gave peripheral blood on the day of marrow donation. The assay was immunoSEQ multiplex PCR, and TCRdb's table has in-frame clones only and misses some. This sample has roughly 70,000 clones, with around 95% found just once. This sample is drawn from a study of T cells after posttransplantation cyclophosphamide. Study conclusions and caveats: Skin or GI-infiltrating T cells shared few TRB sequences with blood. After PTCy, TRB diversity resembled that of CNI/methotrexate controls. Donor CD8+ memory clones often dominated recipient blood repertoires at later times.

Specimen: PBMCs. This sequence originates from a woman under 40 in good health and a related stem cell transplant donor.

The CDR3: CASARRGLNTGELFF. The DNA of the CDR3 is TGTGCCAGTGCCCGGCGGGGTCTGAACACCGGGGAGCTGTTTTTT. The chain is built from TRBV19 and TRBJ2-2; perhaps TRBD2 as D (6 bases). The CDR3 extends over 15 amino acids. In germline, CDR1 is LNHDA, CDR2 SQIVND (reference sequence). The V gene lost 8 bases and the J gene lost 1 base, with 14 bases spanning the gap.